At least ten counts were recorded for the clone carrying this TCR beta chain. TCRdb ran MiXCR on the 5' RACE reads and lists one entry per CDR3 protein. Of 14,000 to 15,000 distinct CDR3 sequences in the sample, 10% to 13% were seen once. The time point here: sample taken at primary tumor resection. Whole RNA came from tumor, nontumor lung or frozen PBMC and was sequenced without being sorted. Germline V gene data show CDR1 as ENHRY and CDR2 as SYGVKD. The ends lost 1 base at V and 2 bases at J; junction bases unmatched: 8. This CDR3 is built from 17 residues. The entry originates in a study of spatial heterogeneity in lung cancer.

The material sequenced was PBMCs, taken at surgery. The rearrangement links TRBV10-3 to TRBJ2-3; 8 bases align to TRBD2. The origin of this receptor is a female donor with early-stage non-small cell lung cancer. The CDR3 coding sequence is TGTGCCATCAGTGAGTGGGGTAGCGGGGCGTTCACAGATACGCAGTATTTT. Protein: CAISEWGSGAFTDTQYF.